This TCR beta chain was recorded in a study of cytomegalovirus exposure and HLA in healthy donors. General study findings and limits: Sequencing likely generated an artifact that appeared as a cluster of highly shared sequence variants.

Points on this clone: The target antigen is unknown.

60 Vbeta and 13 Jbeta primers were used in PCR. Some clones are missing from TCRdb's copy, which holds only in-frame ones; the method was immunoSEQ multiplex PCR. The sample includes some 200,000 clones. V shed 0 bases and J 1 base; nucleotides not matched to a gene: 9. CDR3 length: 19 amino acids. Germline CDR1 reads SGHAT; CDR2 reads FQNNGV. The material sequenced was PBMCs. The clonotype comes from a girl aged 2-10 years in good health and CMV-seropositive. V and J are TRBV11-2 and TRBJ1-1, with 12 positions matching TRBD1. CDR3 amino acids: CASSLDPPGQGAWNTEAFF. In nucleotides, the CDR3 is TGTGCCAGCAGCTTAGACCCCCCGGGACAGGGGGCCTGGAACACTGAAGCTTTCTTT.